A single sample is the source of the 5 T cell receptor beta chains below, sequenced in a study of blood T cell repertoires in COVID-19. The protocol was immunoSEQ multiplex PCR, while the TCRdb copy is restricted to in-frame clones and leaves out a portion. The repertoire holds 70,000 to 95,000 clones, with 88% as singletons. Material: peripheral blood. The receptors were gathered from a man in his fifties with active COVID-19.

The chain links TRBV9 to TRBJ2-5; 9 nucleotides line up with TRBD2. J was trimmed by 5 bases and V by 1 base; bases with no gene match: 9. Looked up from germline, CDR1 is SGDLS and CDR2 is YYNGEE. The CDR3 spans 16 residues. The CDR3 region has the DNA TGTGCCAGCAGCGTAACTGGCGGGAGGGCCTCGGAGACCCAGTACTTC. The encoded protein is CASSVTGGRASETQYF. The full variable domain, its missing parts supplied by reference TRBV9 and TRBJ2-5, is DSGVTQTPKHLITATGQRVTLRCSPRSGDLSVYWYQQSLDQGLQFLIQYYNGEERAKGNILERFSAQQFPDLHSELNLSSLELGDSALYFCASSVTGGRASETQYFGPGTRLLVL.

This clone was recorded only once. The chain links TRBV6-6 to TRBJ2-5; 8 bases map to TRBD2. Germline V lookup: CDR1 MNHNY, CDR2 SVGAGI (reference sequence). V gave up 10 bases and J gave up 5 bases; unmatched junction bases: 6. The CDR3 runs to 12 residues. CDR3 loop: CATGGVRETQYF. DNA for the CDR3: TGTGCCACCGGGGGGGTAAGGGAGACCCAGTACTTC.

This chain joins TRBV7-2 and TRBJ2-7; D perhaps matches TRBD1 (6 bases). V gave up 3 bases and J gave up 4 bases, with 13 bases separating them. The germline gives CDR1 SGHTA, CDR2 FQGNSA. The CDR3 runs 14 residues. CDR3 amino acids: CASSFPGTSYEQYF. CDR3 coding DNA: TGTGCCAGCAGCTTCCCCGGGACATCATACGAGCAGTACTTC.

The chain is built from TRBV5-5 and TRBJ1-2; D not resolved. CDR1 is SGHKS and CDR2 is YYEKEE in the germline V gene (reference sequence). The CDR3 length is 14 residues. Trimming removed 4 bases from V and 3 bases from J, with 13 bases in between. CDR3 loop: CASSPQSRYYGYTF. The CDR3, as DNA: TGTGCCAGCAGCCCCCAGTCCAGATACTATGGCTACACCTTC. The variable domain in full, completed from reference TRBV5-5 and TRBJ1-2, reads DAGVTQSPTHLIKTRGQQVTLRCSPISGHKSVSWYQQVLGQGPQFIFQYYEKEERGRGNFPDRFSARQFPNYSSELNVNALLLGDSALYLCASSPQSRYYGYTFGSGTRLTVV.

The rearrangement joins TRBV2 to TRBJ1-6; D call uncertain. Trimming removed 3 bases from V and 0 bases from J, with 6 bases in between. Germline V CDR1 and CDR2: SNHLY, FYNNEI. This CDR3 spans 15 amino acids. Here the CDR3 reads CASSERLSYNSPLHF. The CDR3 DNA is TGTGCCAGCAGTGAGAGGCTCTCCTATAATTCACCCCTCCACTTT.